The 25 T cell receptor beta chains reported below all come from one sample, sequenced in a study of blood T cell repertoires in COVID-19 (TCRdb year 2020). The protocol used for the library was the immunoSEQ multiplex PCR assay. In TCRdb, the immuneACCESS table is reduced to in-frame sequences with V and J assigned. These tables do not hold every clone; where another copy was compared, an unresolved V gene accounts for under half, and the others remain unexplained. In this sample the table shows 200,000 or so clones, around nine tenths of which occur a single time. Jointly, the top ten make up about 2% of the sample. The sample comprised peripheral blood. These receptors were obtained from a man between 65 and 79 years old with active or convalescent COVID-19.

This chain joins TRBV5-4 and TRBJ2-1; D uncertain. The CDR3 runs to 13 residues. In germline, CDR1 is SGHNT, CDR2 YYREEE (reference sequence). The ends were cut back, 4 bases at V and 6 bases at J, with 11 bases in the middle. The CDR3: CASSPSPGNEQFF. DNA for the CDR3: TGTGCCAGCAGCCCATCCCCCGGCAATGAGCAGTTCTTC.

V and J are TRBV6-6 and TRBJ2-2; 8 bases match TRBD2. The germline CDR1 and CDR2 sequences are MNHNY and SVGAGI (reference sequence). With 5 bases clipped from V and 4 bases from J, the junction kept 3 bases outside the gene matches. This CDR3 is built from 14 residues. CDR3 loop: CASSTGLVTGELFF. CDR3 nucleotide sequence: TGTGCCAGCAGTACGGGACTAGTCACCGGGGAGCTGTTTTTT.

This chain uses TRBV29-1 with TRBJ2-7; TRBD1 is a possible D gene (6 bases). This CDR3 is built from 14 residues. CDR1 and CDR2 from the germline V gene are SQVTM and ANQGSEA. The V and J ends lost 4 bases and 0 bases respectively, with 13 bases between them. DNA of the CDR3: TGCAGCGTTGCGACCCGACAGGACTCCTACGAGCAGTACTTC. It yields the protein CSVATRQDSYEQYF.

In DNA, the CDR3 is TGTGCCAGCAGCTTAGCGACTAGCGGGGGAAGCACAGATACGCAGTATTTT. Its translation: CASSLATSGGSTDTQYF. J is TRBJ2-3 and V is TRBV7-2, with 12 bases fitting TRBD2. CDR1 and CDR2 (germline): SGHTA, FQGNSA. Unmatched junction bases numbered 1, after V lost 0 bases and J lost 0 bases. The CDR3 consists of 17 residues. The full variable domain, in which reference TRBV7-2 and TRBJ2-3 provide the parts outside the CDR3, is GAGVSQSPSNKVTEKGKDVELRCDPISGHTALYWYRQSLGQGLEFLIYFQGNSAPDKSGLPSDRFSAERTGGSVSTLTIQRTQQEDSAVYLCASSLATSGGSTDTQYFGPGTRLTVL.

The chain is built from TRBV28 and TRBJ1-2, with a weak D call TRBD1 (5 bases). The CDR3 runs to 12 residues. Germline V gene data show CDR1 as MDHEN and CDR2 as SYDVKM. V was cut by 10 bases and J by 7 bases, with 16 bases left in between. Here the CDR3 DNA reads TGTGCCACCCAGACGGCGGGACGTGGCTACACCTTC. Amino acids: CATQTAGRGYTF.

This clone has a handful of counts. The V call is TRBV2, the J call TRBJ2-7; 8 bases match TRBD2. V dropped 8 bases and J dropped 7; count of bases not matched to a gene: 10. The CDR3 is made up of 13 amino acids. Germline V lookup: CDR1 SNHLY, CDR2 FYNNEI. The DNA of the CDR3 is TGTGCCAGCTCGTCGAGGCCGGGGGGGGAGCAGTACTTC. Translated: CASSSRPGGEQYF.

The CDR3 region has the DNA TGTGCCAGCAGTGTCGACAGGGTGAGCTCACCCCTCCACTTT. Translated: CASSVDRVSSPLHF. The rearrangement uses TRBV2 and TRBJ1-6, with 7 nucleotides matching TRBD1. V shed 4 bases, J shed 10 bases, and the junction held 7 bases outside the gene matches. Per germline, CDR1 SNHLY and CDR2 FYNNEI. The CDR3 length is 14 residues.

The rearrangement uses TRBV30 and TRBJ2-1; TRBD2 matches 9 bases. CDR3 length equals 15 residues. V lost 0 bases, J lost 8 bases, and 8 bases stayed unmatched. Germline V gene sequence: CDR1 GTSNPN, CDR2 SVGIG (reference sequence). The DNA of the CDR3 is TGTGCCTGGAGTGTTGTTAGCGGGAGATTTGATGAGCAGTTCTTC. As protein: CAWSVVSGRFDEQFF.

This rearrangement joins TRBV9 to TRBJ2-7, with a weak D call TRBD2 (5 bases). V gave up 4 bases and J gave up 0 bases, with 11 bases separating them. The CDR3 loop spans 14 amino acids. Germline V gene lookup returns CDR1 SGDLS and CDR2 YYNGEE. CDR3 amino acids: CASSTGSHSYEQYF. The DNA for the CDR3 is TGTGCCAGCAGCACGGGGTCCCACTCCTACGAGCAGTACTTC.

This clone was seen a single time. The V gene is TRBV15, the J gene TRBJ2-7; 7 bases are shared with TRBD1. Germline CDR1 LNHNV, CDR2 YYDKDF (reference sequence). Losses at the gene ends were 5 bases for V and 3 bases for J; bases not matched to a gene: 1. The CDR3 length is 12 residues. The DNA of the CDR3 is TGTGCCACCAGCCCAGGGGGCTACGAGCAGTACTTC. It specifies CATSPGGYEQYF.

The chain carries TRBV12-3 or TRBV12-4 and TRBJ1-1; D might be TRBD1 (5 bases). V was trimmed by 4 bases and J by 6 bases, leaving 12 bases between them. CDR3 size: 13 residues. CDR3 DNA: TGTGCCAGCAGTTCCTCGACAGTTCCTGAAGCTTTCTTT. Its translation: CASSSSTVPEAFF.

This chain connects TRBV5-6 to TRBJ1-3; D call uncertain. The CDR3 covers 14 residues. V lost 1 base and J 1 base, leaving 6 bases between the germline ends. CDR1 is SGHDT, CDR2 YYEEEE, per germline. The CDR3 loop reads CASSLWASGNTIYF. CDR3 DNA: TGTGCCAGCAGCTTGTGGGCTTCTGGAAACACCATATATTTT.

This clone was picked up a small number of times. This rearrangement joins TRBV3-1 (or the pseudogene TRBV3-2) to TRBJ1-1; 7 nucleotides agree with TRBD1. The V and J ends lost 6 bases and 1 base, in that order; junction bases with no gene match: 2. The CDR3 is made up of 13 amino acids. CDR1 and CDR2 from the germline V gene are LGHDT and YNNKEL (reference sequence). CDR3 sequence: CASRGQANTEAFF. In DNA, the CDR3 is TGTGCCAGCAGAGGACAGGCGAACACTGAAGCTTTCTTT.

This chain links TRBV19 with TRBJ1-2, with 10 positions matching TRBD1. CDR3 length: 12 residues. The germline CDR1 and CDR2 sequences are LNHDA and SQIVND (reference sequence). V was clipped by 8 bases and J by 8 bases; unmatched bases: 5. The CDR3 reads CASADRGLGYTF. DNA of the CDR3: TGTGCCAGTGCTGACAGGGGGCTCGGCTACACCTTC.

The genes are TRBV5-1 and TRBJ2-7; 7 bases agree with TRBD2. The V gene end was trimmed by 4 bases and the J gene end by 0 bases; junction bases not matched to a gene: 4. CDR1 and CDR2 (germline): SGHRS, YFSETQ. The CDR3 covers 14 residues. CDR3 residues: CASSGGTTSYEQYF. In nucleotides, the CDR3 is TGCGCCAGCAGCGGGGGGACTACCTCCTACGAGCAGTACTTC.

The V call is TRBV7-9, the J call TRBJ1-4; 7 bases agree with TRBD1. The J segment lost 6 bases and the V segment lost 5 bases, leaving 6 bases of the junction unmatched. This CDR3 contains 14 residues. From germline, CDR1 is SEHNR and CDR2 FQNEAQ (reference sequence). CDR3 nucleotides: TGTGCCAGCAGCAAAGACAGGGCCGATGAAAAACTGTTTTTT. Translation gives CASSKDRADEKLFF. The full variable domain, rest sourced from reference TRBV7-9 and TRBJ1-4, is DTGVSQNPRHKITKRGQNVTFRCDPISEHNRLYWYRQTLGQGPEFLTYFQNEAQLEKSRLLSDRFSAERPKGSFSTLEIQRTEQGDSAMYLCASSKDRADEKLFFGSGTQLSVL.

The chain is built from TRBV15 and TRBJ2-5; D might be TRBD2 (6 bases). Germline CDR1 is LNHNV and CDR2 is YYDKDF (reference sequence). The V end was cut by 3 bases, the J end by 4 bases, with 15 bases between. This CDR3 is 15 amino acids long. In nucleotides, the CDR3 is TGTGCCACCAGCAGCTGGGCGGGGAGCGGAGAGACCCAGTACTTC. It encodes CATSSWAGSGETQYF. Based on the CDR3 plus reference TRBV15 and TRBJ2-5, the full variable domain is DAMVIQNPRYQVTQFGKPVTLSCSQTLNHNVMYWYQQKSSQAPKLLFHYYDKDFNNEADTPDNFQSRRPNTSFCFLDIRSPGLGDTAMYLCATSSWAGSGETQYFGPGTRLLVL.

V gene TRBV3-1 (or the pseudogene TRBV3-2) combines with J gene TRBJ1-2; 9 positions match TRBD1. V shed 3 bases, J shed 3 bases, and the junction held 11 bases outside the gene matches. This CDR3 is 17 amino acids long. Germline lookup yields CDR1 LGHDT and CDR2 YNNKEL (reference sequence). CDR3 in amino acids: CASSQGGTGLSDYGYTF. The CDR3 bases are TGTGCCAGCAGCCAGGGGGGGACAGGGTTATCCGACTATGGCTACACCTTC.

This chain links TRBV27 with TRBJ2-3, with D possibly TRBD1 on 6 matching bases. This CDR3 is built from 14 residues. Trimming pared 7 bases from V and 0 bases from J, leaving 11 bases between. Looked up from germline, CDR1 is MNHEY and CDR2 is SMNVEV (reference sequence). CDR3 protein: CASKWGLSTDTQYF. The CDR3 DNA is TGTGCCAGCAAGTGGGGGCTTAGCACAGATACGCAGTATTTT.

V usage is TRBV28 and J usage is TRBJ2-1; TRBD2 matches 9 bases. The germline gives CDR1 MDHEN, CDR2 SYDVKM. The CDR3 has 15 amino acids. Germline trimming cut 7 bases from V and 5 bases from J; bases unmatched to any gene: 9. CDR3 region: CASMARLAAHNEQFF. CDR3 nucleotides: TGTGCCAGCATGGCTCGACTAGCGGCGCACAATGAGCAGTTCTTC.

The chain joins TRBV19 to TRBJ2-1, with 8 positions matching TRBD1. Unmatched junction bases numbered 4, after V lost 3 bases and J lost 9 bases. Germline CDR1 is LNHDA and CDR2 is SQIVND (reference sequence). The CDR3 covers 13 residues. CDR3 coding DNA: TGTGCCAGTAGTATGGGACAGGTTGGTGAGCAGTTCTTC. Protein product: CASSMGQVGEQFF.

This chain joins TRBV4-1 and TRBJ1-1, with TRBD1 as a possible D gene (5 bases). The germline CDR1 and CDR2 sequences are MGHRA and YSYEKL. The CDR3 runs to 14 residues. Trimming removed 0 bases from V and 0 bases from J, with 5 bases in between. Here the CDR3 reads CASSQEGVNTEAFF. CDR3 bases: TGCGCCAGCAGCCAAGAAGGGGTGAACACTGAAGCTTTCTTT.

The chain couples TRBV4-3 to TRBJ2-3, with D maybe TRBD1 (5 bases). V shed 0 bases and J shed 0 bases, with 16 bases lying between them. Germline V gene data show CDR1 as LGHNA and CDR2 as YSLEER. The CDR3 is made up of 18 amino acids. CDR3 nucleotide sequence: TGCGCCAGCAGCCAAGATGTCCCAGGGCAATTGAGCACAGATACGCAGTATTTT. Protein product: CASSQDVPGQLSTDTQYF.

This clone was found once. The rearrangement uses TRBV2 and TRBJ2-5; 10 positions match TRBD2. Germline CDR1 reads SNHLY; CDR2 reads FYNNEI. With 10 bases clipped from V and 2 bases from J, the junction kept 13 bases outside the gene matches. There are 16 residues in the CDR3. CDR3 bases: TGTGCCACTACCCTCCTGGGACTAGCGAATCAAGAGACCCAGTACTTC. Protein product: CATTLLGLANQETQYF.

The V call is TRBV7-2, the J call TRBJ2-3; 7 bases are a match to TRBD1. Germline V gives CDR1 SGHTA, CDR2 FQGNSA. V shed 2 bases and J 10 bases; nucleotides not matched to a gene: 6. This CDR3 comprises 13 residues. CDR3 sequence reads: CASSLTSDRAQYF. The CDR3 nucleotides read TGTGCCAGCAGCTTAACCTCCGACAGGGCGCAGTATTTT.